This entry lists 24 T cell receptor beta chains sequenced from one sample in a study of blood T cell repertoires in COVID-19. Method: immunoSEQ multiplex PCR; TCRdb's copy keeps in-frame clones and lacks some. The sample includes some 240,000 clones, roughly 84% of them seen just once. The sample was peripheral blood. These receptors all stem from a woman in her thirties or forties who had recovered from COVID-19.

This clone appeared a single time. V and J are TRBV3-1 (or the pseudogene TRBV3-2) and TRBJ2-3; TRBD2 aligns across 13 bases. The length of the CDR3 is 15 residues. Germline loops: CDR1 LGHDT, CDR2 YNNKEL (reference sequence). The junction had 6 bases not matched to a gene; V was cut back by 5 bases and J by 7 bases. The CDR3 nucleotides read TGTGCCAGCAGCATGGGACTAGCGGGGAGAAATACGCAGTATTTT. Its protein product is CASSMGLAGRNTQYF.

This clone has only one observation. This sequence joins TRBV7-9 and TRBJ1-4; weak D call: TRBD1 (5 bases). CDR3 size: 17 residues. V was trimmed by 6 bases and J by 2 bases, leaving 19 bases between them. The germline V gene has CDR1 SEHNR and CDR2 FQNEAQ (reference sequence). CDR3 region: CASSQGEGESTNEKLFF. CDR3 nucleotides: TGTGCCAGCAGTCAAGGGGAGGGTGAGAGCACTAATGAAAAACTGTTTTTT.

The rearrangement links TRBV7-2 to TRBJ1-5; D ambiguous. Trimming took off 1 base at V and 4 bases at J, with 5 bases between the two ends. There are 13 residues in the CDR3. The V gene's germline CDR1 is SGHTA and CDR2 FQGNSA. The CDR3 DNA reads TGTGCCAGCAGCTTAGTCGAGAATCAGCCCCAGCATTTT. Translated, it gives CASSLVENQPQHF.

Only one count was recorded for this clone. The CDR3 nucleotides read TGTGCCAGCAGCTTACGGTTGGGGGGGACATGGGAATACAATGAGCAGTTCTTC. Protein product: CASSLRLGGTWEYNEQFF. The chain combines TRBV7-2 with TRBJ2-1; D might be TRBD2 (7 bases). Between the trimmed V and J ends, which lost 2 bases and 4 bases, there was a span of 21 bases. This CDR3 has 18 amino acids. The germline gives CDR1 SGHTA, CDR2 FQGNSA.

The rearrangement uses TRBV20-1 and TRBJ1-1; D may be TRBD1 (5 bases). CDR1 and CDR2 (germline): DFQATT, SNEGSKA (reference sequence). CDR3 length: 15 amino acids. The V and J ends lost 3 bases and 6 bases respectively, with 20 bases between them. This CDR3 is CSASRMYGGEAEAFF. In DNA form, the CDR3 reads TGCAGTGCTAGTAGGATGTATGGAGGGGAAGCTGAAGCTTTCTTT.

The CDR3 protein is CASQGAATNEKLFF. The CDR3 coding sequence is TGTGCCAGTCAGGGGGCGGCAACTAATGAAAAACTGTTTTTT. V and J are TRBV28 and TRBJ1-4, with 8 bases lining up with TRBD1. The CDR3 consists of 14 residues. The V gene end was trimmed by 9 bases and the J gene end by 0 bases; junction bases not matched to a gene: 3. CDR1 and CDR2 from the germline V gene are MDHEN and SYDVKM.

The CDR3: CAWGTKFSSNQPQHF. In nucleotides, the CDR3 is TGTGCCTGGGGGACTAAGTTTTCAAGCAATCAGCCCCAGCATTTT. The chain joins TRBV30 to TRBJ1-5, with D tentatively TRBD1 (5 bases). The V and J ends lost 5 bases and 1 base respectively, with 15 bases between them. Germline V gene sequence: CDR1 GTSNPN, CDR2 SVGIG (reference sequence). CDR3 size: 15 residues.

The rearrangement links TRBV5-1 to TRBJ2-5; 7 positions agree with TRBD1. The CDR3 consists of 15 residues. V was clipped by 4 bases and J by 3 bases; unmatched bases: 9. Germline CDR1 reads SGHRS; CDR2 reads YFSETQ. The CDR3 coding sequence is TGCGCCAGCAGCGCCACCGGGACAGCAAAAGAGACCCAGTACTTC. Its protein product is CASSATGTAKETQYF.

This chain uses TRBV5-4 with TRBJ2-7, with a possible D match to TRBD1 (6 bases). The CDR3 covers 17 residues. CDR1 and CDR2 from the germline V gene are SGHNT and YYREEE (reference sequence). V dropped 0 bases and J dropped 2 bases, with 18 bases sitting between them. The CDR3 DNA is TGTGCCAGCAGCTTGGGGCCACCTGGACAGATTCCCTACGAGCAGTACTTC. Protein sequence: CASSLGPPGQIPYEQYF.

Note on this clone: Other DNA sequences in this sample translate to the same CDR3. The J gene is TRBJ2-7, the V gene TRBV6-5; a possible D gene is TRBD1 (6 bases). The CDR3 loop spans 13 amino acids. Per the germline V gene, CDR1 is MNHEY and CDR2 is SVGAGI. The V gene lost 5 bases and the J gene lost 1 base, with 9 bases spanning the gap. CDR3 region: CASSLQGSYEQYF. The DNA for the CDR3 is TGTGCCAGCAGTCTACAGGGTTCCTACGAGCAGTACTTC.

CDR3 loop: CASSSRTSAGNEQFF. CDR3 in DNA: TGTGCCAGCAGCTCCCGGACTAGCGCTGGTAATGAGCAGTTCTTC. V is TRBV7-9 and J is TRBJ2-1; 9 nucleotides align to TRBD2. This CDR3 region has 15 residues. V was clipped by 4 bases and J by 7 bases; unmatched bases: 8. The germline V gene encodes CDR1 SEHNR and CDR2 FQNEAQ (reference sequence). The variable domain in full, with the rest retrieved from reference TRBV7-9 and TRBJ2-1, is DTGVSQNPRHKITKRGQNVTFRCDPISEHNRLYWYRQTLGQGPEFLTYFQNEAQLEKSRLLSDRFSAERPKGSFSTLEIQRTEQGDSAMYLCASSSRTSAGNEQFFGPGTRLTVL.

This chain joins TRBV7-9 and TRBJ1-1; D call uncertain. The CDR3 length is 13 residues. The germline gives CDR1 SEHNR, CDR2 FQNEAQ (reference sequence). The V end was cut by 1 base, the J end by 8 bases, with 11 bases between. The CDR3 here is CASSLDSYREAFF. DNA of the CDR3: TGTGCCAGCAGCTTAGACAGCTATAGAGAAGCTTTCTTT.

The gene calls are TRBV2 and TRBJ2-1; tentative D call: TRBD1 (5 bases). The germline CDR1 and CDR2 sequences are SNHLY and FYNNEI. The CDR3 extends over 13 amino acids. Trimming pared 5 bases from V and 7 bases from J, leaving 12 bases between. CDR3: CASSNQGLNEQFF. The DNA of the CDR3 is TGTGCCAGCAGTAACCAGGGTTTAAATGAGCAGTTCTTC.

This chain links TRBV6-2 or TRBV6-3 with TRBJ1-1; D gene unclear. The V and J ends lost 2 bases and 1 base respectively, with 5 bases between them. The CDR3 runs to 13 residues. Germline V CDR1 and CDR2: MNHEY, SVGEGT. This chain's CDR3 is CASSYPGNTEAFF. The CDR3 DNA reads TGTGCCAGCAGTTACCCGGGGAACACTGAAGCTTTCTTT.

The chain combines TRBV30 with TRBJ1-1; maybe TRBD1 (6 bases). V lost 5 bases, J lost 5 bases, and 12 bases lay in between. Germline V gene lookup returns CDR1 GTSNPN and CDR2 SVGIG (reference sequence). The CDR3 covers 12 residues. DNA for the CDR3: TGTGCCTGGGACACAGGGAAGACTGAAGCTTTCTTT. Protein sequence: CAWDTGKTEAFF. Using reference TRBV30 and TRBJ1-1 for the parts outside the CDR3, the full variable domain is SQTIHQWPATLVQPVGSPLSLECTVEGTSNPNLYWYRQAAGRGLQLLFYSVGIGQISSEVPQNLSASRPQDRQFILSSKKLLLSDSGFYLCAWDTGKTEAFFGQGTRLTVV.

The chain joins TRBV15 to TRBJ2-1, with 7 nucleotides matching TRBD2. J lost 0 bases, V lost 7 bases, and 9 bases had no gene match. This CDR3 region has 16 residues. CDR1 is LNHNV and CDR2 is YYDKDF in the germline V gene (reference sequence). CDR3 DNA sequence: TGTGCCACCACCCCGGGGGGTTGGAGCTCCTACAATGAGCAGTTCTTC. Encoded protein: CATTPGGWSSYNEQFF.

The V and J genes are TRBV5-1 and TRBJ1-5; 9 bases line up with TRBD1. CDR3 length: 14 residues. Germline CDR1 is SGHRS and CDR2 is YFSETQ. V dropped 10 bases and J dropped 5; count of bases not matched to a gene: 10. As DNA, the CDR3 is TGCGCCCCCAGCCGACAGGGGGGGGATCAGCCCCAGCATTTT. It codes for CAPSRQGGDQPQHF.

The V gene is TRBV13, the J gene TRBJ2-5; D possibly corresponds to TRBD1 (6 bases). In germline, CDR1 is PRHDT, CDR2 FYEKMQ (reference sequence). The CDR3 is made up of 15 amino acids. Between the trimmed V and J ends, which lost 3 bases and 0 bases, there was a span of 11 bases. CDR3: CASSLGQGYQETQYF. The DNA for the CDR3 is TGTGCCAGCAGCTTGGGGCAGGGGTACCAAGAGACCCAGTACTTC.

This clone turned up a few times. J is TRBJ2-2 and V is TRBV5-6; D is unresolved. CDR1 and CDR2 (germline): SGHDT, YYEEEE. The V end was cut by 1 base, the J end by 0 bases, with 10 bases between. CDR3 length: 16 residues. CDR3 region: CASSLLGDANTGELFF. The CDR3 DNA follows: TGTGCCAGCAGCTTGTTAGGAGACGCGAACACCGGGGAGCTGTTTTTT.

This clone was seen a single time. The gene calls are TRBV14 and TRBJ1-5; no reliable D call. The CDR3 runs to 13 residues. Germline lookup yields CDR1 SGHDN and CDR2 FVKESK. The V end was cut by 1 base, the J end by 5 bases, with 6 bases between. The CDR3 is CASSQAEDQPQHF. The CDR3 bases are TGTGCCAGCAGCCAAGCCGAGGATCAGCCCCAGCATTTT.

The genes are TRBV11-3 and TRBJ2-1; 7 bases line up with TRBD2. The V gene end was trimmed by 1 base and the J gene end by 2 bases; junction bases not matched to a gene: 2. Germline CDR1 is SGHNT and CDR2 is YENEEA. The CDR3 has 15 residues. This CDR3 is CASSLGGTTYNEQFF. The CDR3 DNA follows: TGTGCCAGCAGCTTAGGTGGGACTACCTACAATGAGCAGTTCTTC. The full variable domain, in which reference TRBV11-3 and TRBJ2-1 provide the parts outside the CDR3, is EAGVVQSPRYKIIEKKQPVAFWCNPISGHNTLYWYLQNLGQGPELLIRYENEEAVDDSQLPKDRFSAERLKGVDSTLKIQPAELGDSAVYLCASSLGGTTYNEQFFGPGTRLTVL.

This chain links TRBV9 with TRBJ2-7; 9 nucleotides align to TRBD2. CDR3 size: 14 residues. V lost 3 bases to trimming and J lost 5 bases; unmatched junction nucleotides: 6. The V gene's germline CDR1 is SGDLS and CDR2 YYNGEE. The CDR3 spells CASSALAGRDEQYF. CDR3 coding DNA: TGTGCCAGCAGCGCCCTAGCGGGGCGAGACGAGCAGTACTTC.

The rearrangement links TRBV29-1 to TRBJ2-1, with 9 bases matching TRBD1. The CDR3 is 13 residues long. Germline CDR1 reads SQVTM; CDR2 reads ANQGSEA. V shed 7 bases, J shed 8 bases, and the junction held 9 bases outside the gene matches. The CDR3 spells CSALLDRGDEQFF. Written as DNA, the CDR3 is TGCAGCGCCCTCCTGGACAGGGGAGATGAGCAGTTCTTC.

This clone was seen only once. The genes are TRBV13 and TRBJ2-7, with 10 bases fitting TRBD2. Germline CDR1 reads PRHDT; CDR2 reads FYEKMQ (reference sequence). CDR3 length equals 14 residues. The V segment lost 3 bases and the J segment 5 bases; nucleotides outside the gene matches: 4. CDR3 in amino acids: CASSFLAGGNEQYF. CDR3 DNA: TGTGCCAGCAGCTTCTTAGCGGGGGGTAACGAGCAGTACTTC. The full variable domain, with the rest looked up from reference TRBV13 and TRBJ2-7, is AAGVIQSPRHLIKEKRETATLKCYPIPRHDTVYWYQQGPGQDPQFLISFYEKMQSDKGSIPDRFSAQQFSDYHSELNMSSLELGDSALYFCASSFLAGGNEQYFGPGTRLTVT.